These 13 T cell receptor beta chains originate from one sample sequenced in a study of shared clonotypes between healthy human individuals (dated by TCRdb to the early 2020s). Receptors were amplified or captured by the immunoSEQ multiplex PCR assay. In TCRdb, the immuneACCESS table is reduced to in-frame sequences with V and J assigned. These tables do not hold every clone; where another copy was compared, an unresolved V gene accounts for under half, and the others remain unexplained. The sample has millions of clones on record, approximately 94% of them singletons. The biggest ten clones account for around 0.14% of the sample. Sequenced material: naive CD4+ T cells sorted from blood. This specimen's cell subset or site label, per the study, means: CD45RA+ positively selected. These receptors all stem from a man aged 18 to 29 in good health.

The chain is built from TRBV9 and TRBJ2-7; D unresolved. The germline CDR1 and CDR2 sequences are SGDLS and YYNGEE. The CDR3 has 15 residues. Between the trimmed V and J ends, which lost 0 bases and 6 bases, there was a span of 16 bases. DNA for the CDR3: TGTGCCAGCAGCGTAGACGACTTACCTTACGGCGAGCAGTACTTC. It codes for CASSVDDLPYGEQYF.

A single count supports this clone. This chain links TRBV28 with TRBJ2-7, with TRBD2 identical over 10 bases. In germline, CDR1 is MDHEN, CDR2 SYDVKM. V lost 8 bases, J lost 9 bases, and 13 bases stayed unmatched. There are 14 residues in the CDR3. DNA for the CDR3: TGTGCCAGCGGGCCTAGCGGGGGTTATCGTGTGCAGTACTTC. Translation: CASGPSGGYRVQYF.

The CDR3 nucleotides are TGCAGCGTTGACACAGGCGGACCTGAAGCTTTCTTT. Protein product: CSVDTGGPEAFF. The chain recombines TRBV29-1 with TRBJ1-1, with a possible D match to TRBD1 (5 bases). Trimming cost V 3 bases and J 6 bases, with 11 bases left between them. The CDR3 totals 12 residues. CDR1 SQVTM and CDR2 ANQGSEA come from the germline V gene.

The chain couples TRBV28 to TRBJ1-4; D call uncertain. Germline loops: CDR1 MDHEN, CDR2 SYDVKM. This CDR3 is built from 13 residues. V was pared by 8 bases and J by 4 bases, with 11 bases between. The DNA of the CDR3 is TGTGCCAGCGGACCCGTTTTTAATGAAAAACTGTTTTTT. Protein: CASGPVFNEKLFF.

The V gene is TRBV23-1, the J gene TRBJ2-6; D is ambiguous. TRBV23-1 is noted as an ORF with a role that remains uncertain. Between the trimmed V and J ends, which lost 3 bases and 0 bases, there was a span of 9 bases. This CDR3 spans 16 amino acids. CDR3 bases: TGCGCCAGCAGTCACCACCGGAGCTCTGGGGCCAACGTCCTGACTTTC. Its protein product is CASSHHRSSGANVLTF.

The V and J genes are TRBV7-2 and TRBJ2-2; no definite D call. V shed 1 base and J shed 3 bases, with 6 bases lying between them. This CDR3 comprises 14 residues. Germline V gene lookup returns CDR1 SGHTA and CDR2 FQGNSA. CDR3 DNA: TGTGCCAGCAGCTTAGGACATTACACCGGGGAGCTGTTTTTT. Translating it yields CASSLGHYTGELFF.

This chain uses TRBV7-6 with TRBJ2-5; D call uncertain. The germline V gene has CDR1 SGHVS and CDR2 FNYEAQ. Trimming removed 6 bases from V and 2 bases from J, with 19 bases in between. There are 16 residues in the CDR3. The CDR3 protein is CASSDPFTSRQETQYF. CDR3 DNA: TGTGCCAGCAGTGACCCCTTCACTTCGAGGCAAGAGACCCAGTACTTC.

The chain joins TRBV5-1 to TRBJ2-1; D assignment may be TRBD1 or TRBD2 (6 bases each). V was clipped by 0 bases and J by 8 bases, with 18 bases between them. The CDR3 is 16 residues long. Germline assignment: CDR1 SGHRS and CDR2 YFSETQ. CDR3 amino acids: CASSLVGGGGIDEQFF. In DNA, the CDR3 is TGCGCCAGCAGCTTGGTAGGCGGAGGGGGTATCGATGAGCAGTTCTTC.

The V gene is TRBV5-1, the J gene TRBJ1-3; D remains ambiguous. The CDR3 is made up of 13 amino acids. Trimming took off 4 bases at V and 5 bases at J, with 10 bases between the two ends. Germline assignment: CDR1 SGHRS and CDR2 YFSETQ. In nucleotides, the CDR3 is TGCGCCAGCAGCGGAGGGAGGAGAAACACCATATATTTT. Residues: CASSGGRRNTIYF.

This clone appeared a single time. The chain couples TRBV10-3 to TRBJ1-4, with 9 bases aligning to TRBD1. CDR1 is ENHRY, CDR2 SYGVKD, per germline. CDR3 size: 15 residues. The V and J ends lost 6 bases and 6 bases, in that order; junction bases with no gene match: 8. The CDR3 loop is CAISDPGQGDEKLFF. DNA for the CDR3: TGTGCCATCAGCGATCCGGGACAGGGAGATGAAAAACTGTTTTTT.

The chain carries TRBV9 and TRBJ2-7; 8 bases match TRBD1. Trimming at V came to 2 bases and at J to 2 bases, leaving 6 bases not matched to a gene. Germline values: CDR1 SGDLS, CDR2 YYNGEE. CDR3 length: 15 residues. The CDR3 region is CASSVTAGGPYEQYF. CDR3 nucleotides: TGTGCCAGCAGCGTCACCGCAGGGGGCCCCTACGAGCAGTACTTC.

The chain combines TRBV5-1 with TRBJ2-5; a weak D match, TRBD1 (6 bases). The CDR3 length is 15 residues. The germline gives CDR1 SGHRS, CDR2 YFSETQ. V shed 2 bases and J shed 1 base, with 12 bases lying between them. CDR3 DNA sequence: TGCGCCAGCAGCTTTCCAGGGGTGACCCAAGAGACCCAGTACTTC. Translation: CASSFPGVTQETQYF.

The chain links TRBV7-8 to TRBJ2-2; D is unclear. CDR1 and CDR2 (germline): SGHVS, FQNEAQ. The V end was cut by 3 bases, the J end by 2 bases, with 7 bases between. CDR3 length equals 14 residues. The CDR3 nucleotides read TGTGCCAGCAGCTTTTCAGAAAACACCGGGGAGCTGTTTTTT. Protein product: CASSFSENTGELFF. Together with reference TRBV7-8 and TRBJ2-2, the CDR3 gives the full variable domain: GAGVSQSPRYKVAKRGQDVALRCDPISGHVSLFWYQQALGQGPEFLTYFQNEAQLDKSGLPSDRFFAERPEGSVSTLKIQRTQQEDSAVYLCASSFSENTGELFFGEGSRLTVL.